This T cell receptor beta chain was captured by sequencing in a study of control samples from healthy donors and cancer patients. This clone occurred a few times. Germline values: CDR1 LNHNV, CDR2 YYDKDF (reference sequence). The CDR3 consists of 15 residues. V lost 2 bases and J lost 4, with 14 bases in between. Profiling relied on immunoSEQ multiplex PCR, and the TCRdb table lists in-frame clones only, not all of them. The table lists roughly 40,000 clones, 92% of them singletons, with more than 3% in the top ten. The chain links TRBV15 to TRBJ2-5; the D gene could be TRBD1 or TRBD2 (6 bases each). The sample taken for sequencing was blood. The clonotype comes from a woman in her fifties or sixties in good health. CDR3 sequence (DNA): TGTGCCACCAGCAGATCGACAGGAGGGGGAGAGACCCAGTACTTC. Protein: CATSRSTGGGETQYF.